This TCR beta chain was captured in a study of blood T cell repertoires in COVID-19. Across the study: Acute-phase and convalescent COVID-19 samples originated in the United States, Italy and Spain. T cells, B-cell-depleted T cells, or PBMCs provided the cDNA or gDNA that served as material.

Original processing methods: Using reference gene primer amplification, nucleated cell counts were estimated. Profiling relied on immunoSEQ multiplex PCR, and the TCRdb table lists in-frame clones only, not all of them. V and J calls and clone size are as listed in that table; D and trimming were resolved from the DNA. The sample lists roughly 180,000 clones, roughly 86% occurring once. Trimming stripped 6 bases from V and 5 bases from J, with 11 bases between. This CDR3 region has 13 residues. Germline assignment: CDR1 MNHNY and CDR2 SVGAGI (reference sequence). The chain links TRBV6-6 to TRBJ2-1; tentative D call: TRBD1 (5 bases). This TCR derives from a man aged 40-49 years who had recovered from COVID-19. The material sequenced was peripheral blood. CDR3 protein: CASSLLTDNEQFF. For the CDR3, the DNA is TGTGCCAGCAGCCTTCTGACAGACAATGAGCAGTTCTTC.